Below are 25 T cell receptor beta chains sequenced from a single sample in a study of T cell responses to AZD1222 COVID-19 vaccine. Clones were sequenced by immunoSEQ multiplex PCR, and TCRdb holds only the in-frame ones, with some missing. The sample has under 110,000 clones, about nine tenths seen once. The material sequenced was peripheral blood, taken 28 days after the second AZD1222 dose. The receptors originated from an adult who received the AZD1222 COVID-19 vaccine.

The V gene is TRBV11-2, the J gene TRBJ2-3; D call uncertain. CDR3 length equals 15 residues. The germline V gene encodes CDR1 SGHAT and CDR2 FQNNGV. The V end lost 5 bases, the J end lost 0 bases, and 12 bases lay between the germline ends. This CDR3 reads CASSRTTPSTDTQYF. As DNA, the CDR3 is TGTGCCAGCAGCCGTACGACGCCGAGCACAGATACGCAGTATTTT.

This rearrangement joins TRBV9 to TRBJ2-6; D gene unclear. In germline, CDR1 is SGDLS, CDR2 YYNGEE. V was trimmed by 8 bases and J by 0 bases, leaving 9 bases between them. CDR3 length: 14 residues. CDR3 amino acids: CASETFSGANVLTF. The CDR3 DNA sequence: TGTGCCAGTGAAACCTTCTCTGGGGCCAACGTCCTGACTTTC.

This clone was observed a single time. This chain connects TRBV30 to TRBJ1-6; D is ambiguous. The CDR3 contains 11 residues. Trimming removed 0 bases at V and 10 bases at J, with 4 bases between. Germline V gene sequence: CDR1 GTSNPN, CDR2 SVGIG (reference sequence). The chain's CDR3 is CAWSVGSPLHF. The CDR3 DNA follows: TGTGCCTGGAGTGTTGGGTCACCCCTCCACTTT.

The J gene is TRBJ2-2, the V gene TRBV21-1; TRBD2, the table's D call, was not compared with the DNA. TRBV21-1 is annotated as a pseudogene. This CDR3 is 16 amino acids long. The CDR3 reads CASSKGGGANTGELFF. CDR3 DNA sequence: TGTGCCAGCAGCAAAGGGGGAGGGGCGAACACCGGGGAGCTGTTTTTT.

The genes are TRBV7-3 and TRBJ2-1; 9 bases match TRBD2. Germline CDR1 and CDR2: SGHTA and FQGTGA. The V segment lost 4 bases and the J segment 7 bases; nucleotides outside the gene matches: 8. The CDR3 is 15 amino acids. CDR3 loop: CASSSYVSGGNEQFF. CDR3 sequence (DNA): TGTGCCAGCAGCTCCTACGTCAGCGGGGGGAATGAGCAGTTCTTC.

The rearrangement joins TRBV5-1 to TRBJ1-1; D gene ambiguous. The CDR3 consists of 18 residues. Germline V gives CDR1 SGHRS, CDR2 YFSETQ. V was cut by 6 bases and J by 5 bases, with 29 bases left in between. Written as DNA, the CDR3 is TGCGCCAGCACCCTGGGTCACCTCCCCCTCTCCCCGCGGACTGAAGCTTTCTTT. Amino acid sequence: CASTLGHLPLSPRTEAFF.

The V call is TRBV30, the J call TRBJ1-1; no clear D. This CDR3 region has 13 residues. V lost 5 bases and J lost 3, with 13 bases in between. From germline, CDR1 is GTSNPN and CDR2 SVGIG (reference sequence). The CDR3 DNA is TGTGCCTGGCGGGGTCCTATCGACACTGAAGCTTTCTTT. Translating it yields CAWRGPIDTEAFF.

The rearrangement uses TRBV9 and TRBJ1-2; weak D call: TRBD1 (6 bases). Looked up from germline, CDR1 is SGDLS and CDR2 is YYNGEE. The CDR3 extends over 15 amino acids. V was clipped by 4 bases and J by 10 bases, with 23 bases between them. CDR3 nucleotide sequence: TGTGCCAGCAGCCGACAGGACACCACGGCTATCGACTACACCTTC. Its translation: CASSRQDTTAIDYTF.

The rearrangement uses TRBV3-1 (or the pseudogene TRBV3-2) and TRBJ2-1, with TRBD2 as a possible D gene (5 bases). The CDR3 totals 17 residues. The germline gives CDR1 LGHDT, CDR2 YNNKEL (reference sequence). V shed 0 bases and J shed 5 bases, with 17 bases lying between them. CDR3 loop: CASSQDPSGKVDNEQFF. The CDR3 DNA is TGTGCCAGCAGCCAAGACCCCTCGGGGAAGGTAGACAATGAGCAGTTCTTC.

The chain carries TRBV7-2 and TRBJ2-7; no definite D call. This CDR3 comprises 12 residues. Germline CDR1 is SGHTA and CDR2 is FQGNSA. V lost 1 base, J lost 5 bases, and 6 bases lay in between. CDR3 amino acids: CASSLDAHEQYF. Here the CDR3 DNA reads TGTGCCAGCAGCTTAGACGCCCACGAGCAGTACTTC.

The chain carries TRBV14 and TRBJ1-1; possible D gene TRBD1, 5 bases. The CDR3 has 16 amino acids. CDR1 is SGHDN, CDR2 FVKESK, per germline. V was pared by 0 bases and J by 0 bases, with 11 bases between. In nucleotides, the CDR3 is TGTGCCAGCAGCCAAGATTGGGGCAGAGTGAACACTGAAGCTTTCTTT. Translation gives CASSQDWGRVNTEAFF.

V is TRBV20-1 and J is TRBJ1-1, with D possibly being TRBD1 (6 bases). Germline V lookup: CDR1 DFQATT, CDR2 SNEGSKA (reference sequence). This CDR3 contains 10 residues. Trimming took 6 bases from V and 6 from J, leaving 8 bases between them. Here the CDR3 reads CSAQGPEAFF. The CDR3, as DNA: TGCAGTGCCCAGGGGCCTGAAGCTTTCTTT.

CDR3 bases: TGTGCCAGCAGTTTATACCTAACCGGGACAGGGGCCGGTGGGGCCAACGTCCTGACTTTC. As protein: CASSLYLTGTGAGGANVLTF. The chain has TRBV27 and TRBJ2-6; 10 nucleotides align to TRBD1. The CDR3 extends over 20 amino acids. Germline CDR1 is MNHEY and CDR2 is SMNVEV (reference sequence). Trimming at V came to 1 base and at J to 3 bases, leaving 12 bases not matched to a gene.

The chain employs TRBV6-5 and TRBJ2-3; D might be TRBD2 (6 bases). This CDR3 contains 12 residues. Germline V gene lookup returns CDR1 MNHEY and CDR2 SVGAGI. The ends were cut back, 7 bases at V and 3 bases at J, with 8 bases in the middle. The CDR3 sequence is CASKGGTDTQYF. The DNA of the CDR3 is TGTGCCAGCAAAGGAGGGACAGATACGCAGTATTTT.

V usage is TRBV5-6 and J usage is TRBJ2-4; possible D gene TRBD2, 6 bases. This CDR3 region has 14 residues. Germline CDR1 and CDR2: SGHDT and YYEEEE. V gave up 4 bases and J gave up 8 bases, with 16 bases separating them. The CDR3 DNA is TGTGCCAGCAGCGGGGGGTCTCCAGGCCACATTCAGTACTTC. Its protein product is CASSGGSPGHIQYF.

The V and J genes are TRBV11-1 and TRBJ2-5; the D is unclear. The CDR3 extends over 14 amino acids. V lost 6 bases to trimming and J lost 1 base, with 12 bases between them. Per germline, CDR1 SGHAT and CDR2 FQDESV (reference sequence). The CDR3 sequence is CASRGVGSQETQYF. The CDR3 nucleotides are TGTGCCAGCAGGGGCGTCGGCAGCCAAGAGACCCAGTACTTC. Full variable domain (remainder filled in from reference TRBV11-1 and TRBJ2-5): EAEVAQSPRYKITEKSQAVAFWCDPISGHATLYWYRQILGQGPELLVQFQDESVVDDSQLPKDRFSAERLKGVDSTLKIQPAELGDSAMYLCASRGVGSQETQYFGPGTRLLVL.

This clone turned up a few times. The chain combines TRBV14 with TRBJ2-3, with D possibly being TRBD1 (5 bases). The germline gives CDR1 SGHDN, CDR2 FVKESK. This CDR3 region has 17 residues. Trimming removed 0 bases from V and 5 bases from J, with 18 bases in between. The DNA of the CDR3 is TGTGCCAGCAGCCAAGAAGTAGGTATAGGGGATGGAGATACGCAGTATTTT. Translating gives CASSQEVGIGDGDTQYF. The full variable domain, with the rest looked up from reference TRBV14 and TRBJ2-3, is EAGVTQFPSHSVIEKGQTVTLRCDPISGHDNLYWYRRVMGKEIKFLLHFVKESKQDESGMPNNRFLAERTGGTYSTLKVQPAELEDSGVYFCASSQEVGIGDGDTQYFGPGTRLTVL.

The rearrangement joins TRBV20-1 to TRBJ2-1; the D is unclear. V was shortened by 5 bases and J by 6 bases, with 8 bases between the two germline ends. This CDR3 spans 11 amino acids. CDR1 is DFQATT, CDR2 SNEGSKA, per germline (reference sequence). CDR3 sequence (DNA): TGCAGTGCTTTCGTCTTCAATGAGCAGTTCTTC. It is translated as CSAFVFNEQFF.

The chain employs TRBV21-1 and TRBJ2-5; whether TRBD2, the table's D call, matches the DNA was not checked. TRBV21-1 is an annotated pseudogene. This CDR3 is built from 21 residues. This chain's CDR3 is CASSKRGRESIGGGAQETQYF. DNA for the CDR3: TGTGCCAGCAGCAAACGGGGCCGGGAGTCCATCGGGGGAGGGGCCCAAGAGACCCAGTACTTC.

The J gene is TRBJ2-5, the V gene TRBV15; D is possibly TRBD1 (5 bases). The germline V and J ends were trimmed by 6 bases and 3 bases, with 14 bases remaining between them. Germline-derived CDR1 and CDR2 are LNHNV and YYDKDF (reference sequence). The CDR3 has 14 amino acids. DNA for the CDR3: TGTGCCACCAGTTTCCGACAAGGGGAAGAGACCCAGTACTTC. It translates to CATSFRQGEETQYF.

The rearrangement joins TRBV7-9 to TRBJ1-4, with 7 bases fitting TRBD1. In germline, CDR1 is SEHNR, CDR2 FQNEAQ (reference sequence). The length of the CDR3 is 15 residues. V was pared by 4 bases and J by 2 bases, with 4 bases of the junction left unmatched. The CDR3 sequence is CASSWPGQTNEKLFF. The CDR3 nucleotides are TGTGCCAGCAGCTGGCCGGGACAGACTAATGAAAAACTGTTTTTT.

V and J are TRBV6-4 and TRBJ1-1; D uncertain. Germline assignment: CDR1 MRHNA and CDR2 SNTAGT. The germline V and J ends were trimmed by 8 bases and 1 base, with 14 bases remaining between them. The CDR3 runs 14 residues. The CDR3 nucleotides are TGTGCCAGCCGACCCGGGTTTGCGAACACTGAAGCTTTCTTT. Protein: CASRPGFANTEAFF.

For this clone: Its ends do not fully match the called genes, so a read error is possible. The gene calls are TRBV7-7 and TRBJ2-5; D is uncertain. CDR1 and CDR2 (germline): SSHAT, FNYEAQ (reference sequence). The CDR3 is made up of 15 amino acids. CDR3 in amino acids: CASSPLGEYQETQYF. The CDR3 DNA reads TGTGCTAGCAGCCCCCTTGGCGAGTACCAAGAGACCCAGTACTTC.

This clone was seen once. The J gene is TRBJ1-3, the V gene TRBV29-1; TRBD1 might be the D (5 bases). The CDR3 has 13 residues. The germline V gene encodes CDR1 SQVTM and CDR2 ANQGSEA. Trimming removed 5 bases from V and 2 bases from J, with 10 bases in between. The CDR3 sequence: CSVTDSAGNTIYF. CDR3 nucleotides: TGCAGCGTTACCGACAGCGCTGGAAACACCATATATTTT.

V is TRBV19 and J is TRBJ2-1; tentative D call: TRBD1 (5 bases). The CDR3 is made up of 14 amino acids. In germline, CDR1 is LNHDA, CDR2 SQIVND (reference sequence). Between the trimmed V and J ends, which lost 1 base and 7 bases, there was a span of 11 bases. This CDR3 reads CASSIGATANEQFF. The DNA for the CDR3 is TGTGCCAGTAGTATAGGTGCGACAGCTAATGAGCAGTTCTTC.